This T cell receptor (beta chain) derives from a study of cytomegalovirus exposure and HLA in healthy donors. PCR primers comprised 60 Vbeta and 13 Jbeta primers. TCRdb's copy holds only in-frame clones and misses some; the assay was immunoSEQ multiplex PCR. The sample table sets out 150,000 or so clones. The CDR3 sequence is 13 residues long. Germline loops: CDR1 MGHRA, CDR2 YSYEKL. The V gene lost 1 base and the J gene lost 9 bases, with 13 bases spanning the gap. The source material was PBMCs. The clonotype comes from a woman between 18 and 30 years old in good health and CMV-seronegative. V gene TRBV4-1 combines with J gene TRBJ2-7; tentatively, D is TRBD1 (5 bases). In DNA form, the CDR3 reads TGCGCCAGCAGCCAAGGTCGGCAGGGTGTGCAGTACTTC. Translating it yields CASSQGRQGVQYF.